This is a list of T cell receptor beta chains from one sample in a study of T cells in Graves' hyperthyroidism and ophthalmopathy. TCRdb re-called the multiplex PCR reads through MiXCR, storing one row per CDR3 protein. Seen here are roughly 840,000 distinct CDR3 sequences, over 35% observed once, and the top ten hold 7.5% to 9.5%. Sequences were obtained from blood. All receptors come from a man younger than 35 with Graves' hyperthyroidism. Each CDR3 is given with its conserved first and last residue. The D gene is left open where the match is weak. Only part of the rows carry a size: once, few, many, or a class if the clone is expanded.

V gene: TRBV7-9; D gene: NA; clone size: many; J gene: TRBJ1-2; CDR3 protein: CASSSPGAYGYTF; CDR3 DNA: TGTGCCAGCAGCTCCCCCGGGGCCTATGGCTACACCTTC
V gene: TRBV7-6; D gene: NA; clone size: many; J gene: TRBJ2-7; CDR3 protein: CASSLSHSYEQYF; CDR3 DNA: TGTGCCAGCAGCTTAAGCCACTCCTACGAGCAGTACTTC
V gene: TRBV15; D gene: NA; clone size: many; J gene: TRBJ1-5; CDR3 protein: CATSRAGRGIQPQHF; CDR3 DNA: TGTGCCACCAGCAGAGCCGGCAGGGGTATTCAGCCCCAGCATTTT
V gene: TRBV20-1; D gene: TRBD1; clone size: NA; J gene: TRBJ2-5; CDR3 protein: CSARAPGQGDQETQYF; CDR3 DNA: TGCAGTGCTAGAGCTCCGGGACAGGGGGACCAAGAGACCCAGTACTTC
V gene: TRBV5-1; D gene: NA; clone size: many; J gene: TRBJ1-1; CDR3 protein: CASSLAEYTEAFF; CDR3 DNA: TGTGCCAGCAGCTTGGCGGAGTACACTGAAGCTTTCTTT
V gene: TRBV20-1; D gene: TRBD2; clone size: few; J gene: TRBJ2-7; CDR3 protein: CSASGLAGTYEQYF; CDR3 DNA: TGCAGTGCTAGCGGACTAGCGGGAACCTACGAGCAGTACTTC
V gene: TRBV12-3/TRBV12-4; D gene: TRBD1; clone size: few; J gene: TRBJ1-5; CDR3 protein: CASTRQGMEPQHF; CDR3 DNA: TGTGCCAGCACCCGACAGGGGATGGAGCCCCAGCATTTT
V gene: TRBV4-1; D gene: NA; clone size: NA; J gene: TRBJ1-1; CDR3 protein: CASSQDAEREAEAFF; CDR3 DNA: TGCGCCAGCAGCCAAGATGCGGAAAGGGAAGCTGAAGCTTTCTTT
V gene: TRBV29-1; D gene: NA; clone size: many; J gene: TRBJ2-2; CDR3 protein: CSVDTMNTGELFF; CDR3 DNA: TGCAGCGTGGACACAATGAACACCGGGGAGCTGTTTTTT
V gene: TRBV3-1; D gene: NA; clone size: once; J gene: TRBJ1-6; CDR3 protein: CASSHTLGRGSPLHF; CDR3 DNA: TGTGCCAGCAGCCATACTTTGGGCAGAGGTTCACCCCTCCACTTT
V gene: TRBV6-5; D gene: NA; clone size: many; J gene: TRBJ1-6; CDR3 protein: CASSLPGANSPLHF; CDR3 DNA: TGTGCCAGCAGTCTCCCAGGGGCGAATTCACCCCTCCACTTT
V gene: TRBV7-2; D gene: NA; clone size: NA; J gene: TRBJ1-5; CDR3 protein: CAAMEEYSNQPQHF; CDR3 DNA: TGTGCCGCCATGGAGGAGTATAGCAATCAGCCCCAGCACTTT
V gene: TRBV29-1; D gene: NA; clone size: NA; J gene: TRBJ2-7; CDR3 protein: CSVDQGTQYF; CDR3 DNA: TGCAGCGTTGACCAGGGGACGCAGTACTTC
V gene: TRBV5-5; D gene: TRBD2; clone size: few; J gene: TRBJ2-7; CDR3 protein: CASSLAGLAGYEQYF; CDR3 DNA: TGTGCCAGCAGCTTGGCGGGACTAGCGGGATACGAGCAGTACTTC
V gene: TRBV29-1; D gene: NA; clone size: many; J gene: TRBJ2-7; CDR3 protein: CSVRQSYSYEQYF; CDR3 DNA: TGCAGCGTCCGACAGTCGTACTCCTACGAGCAGTACTTC
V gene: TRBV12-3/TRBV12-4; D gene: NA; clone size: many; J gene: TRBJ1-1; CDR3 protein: CASSPTTRLGTEAFF; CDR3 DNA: TGTGCCAGCAGTCCTACTACGAGGCTCGGCACTGAAGCTTTCTTT
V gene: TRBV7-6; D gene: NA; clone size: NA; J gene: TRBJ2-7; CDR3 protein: CASSPRSDSGTAGQYF; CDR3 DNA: TGTGCCAGCAGCCCGCGTAGCGACTCAGGCACCGCCGGACAGTACTTC
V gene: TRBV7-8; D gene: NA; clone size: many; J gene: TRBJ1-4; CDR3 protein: CASSLGQGSWEKLFF; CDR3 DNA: TGTGCCAGCAGCTTAGGTCAGGGGTCATGGGAAAAACTGTTTTTT
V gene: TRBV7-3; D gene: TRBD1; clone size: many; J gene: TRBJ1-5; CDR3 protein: CASSLSDDRGNQPQHF; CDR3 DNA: TGTGCCAGCAGCTTAAGCGATGACAGGGGTAATCAGCCCCAGCATTTT
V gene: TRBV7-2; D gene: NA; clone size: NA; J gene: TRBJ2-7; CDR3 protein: CASSRGAGGHEQYF; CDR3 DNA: TGTGCCAGCAGCCGAGGGGCAGGAGGACACGAGCAGTACTTC
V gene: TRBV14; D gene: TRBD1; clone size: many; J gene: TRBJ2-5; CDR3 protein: CASSPGQGRETQYF; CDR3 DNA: TGTGCCAGCAGTCCAGGACAGGGTCGAGAGACCCAGTACTTC
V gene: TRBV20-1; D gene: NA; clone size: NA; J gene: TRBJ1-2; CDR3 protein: CSARDTGPNYGYTF; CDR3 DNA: TGCAGTGCTAGAGACACCGGGCCGAACTATGGCTACACCTTC
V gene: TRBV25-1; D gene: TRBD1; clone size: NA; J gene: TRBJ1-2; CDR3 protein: CASRGQGDNYGYTF; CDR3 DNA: TGTGCCAGCAGAGGACAGGGGGATAACTATGGCTACACCTTC
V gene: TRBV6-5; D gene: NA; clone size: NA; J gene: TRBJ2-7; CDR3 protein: CASSPTRREQYF; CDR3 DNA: TGTGCCAGCAGTCCGACGCGCCGTGAGCAGTACTTC
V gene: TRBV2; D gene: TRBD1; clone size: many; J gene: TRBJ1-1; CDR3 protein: CASSANRGSTEAFF; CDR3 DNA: TGTGCCAGCAGTGCGAACAGGGGTTCGACTGAAGCTTTCTTT
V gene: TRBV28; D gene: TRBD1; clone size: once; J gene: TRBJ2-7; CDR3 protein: CASSLTGGGVYEQYF; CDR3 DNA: TGTGCCAGCAGTTTGACAGGGGGAGGGGTCTACGAGCAGTACTTC
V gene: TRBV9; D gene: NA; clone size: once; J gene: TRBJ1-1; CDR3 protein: CASSHQGSNTEAFF; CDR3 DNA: TGTGCCAGCAGCCACCAGGGGTCGAACACTGAAGCTTTCTTT
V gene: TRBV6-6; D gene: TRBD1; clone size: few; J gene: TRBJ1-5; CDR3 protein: CASSTRQGYQPQHF; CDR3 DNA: TGTGCCAGCAGTACCCGACAGGGGTATCAGCCCCAGCATTTT
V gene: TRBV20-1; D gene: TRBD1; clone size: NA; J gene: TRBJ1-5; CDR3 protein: CSASRPWTGDQPQHF; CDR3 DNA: TGCAGTGCCTCCCGACCGTGGACAGGGGATCAGCCCCAGCATTTT
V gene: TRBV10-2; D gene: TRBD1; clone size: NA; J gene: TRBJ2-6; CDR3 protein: CASSPTGTGSSGANVLTF; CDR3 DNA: TGCGCCAGCAGTCCTACCGGGACAGGGAGCTCTGGGGCCAACGTCCTGACTTTC
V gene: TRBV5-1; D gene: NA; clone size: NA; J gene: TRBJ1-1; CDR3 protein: CASSWQSGEGNTEAFF; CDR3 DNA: TGCGCCAGCAGCTGGCAGAGCGGGGAGGGGAACACTGAAGCTTTCTTT
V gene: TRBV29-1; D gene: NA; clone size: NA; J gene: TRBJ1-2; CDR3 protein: CSVVGTAGNTF; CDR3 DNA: TGCAGCGTTGTGGGGACGGCTGGAAACACCTTC
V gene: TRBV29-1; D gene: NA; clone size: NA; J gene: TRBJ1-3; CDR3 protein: CGVEAGSGNTIYF; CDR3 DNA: TGCGGCGTTGAGGCCGGCTCCGGAAACACCATATATTTT
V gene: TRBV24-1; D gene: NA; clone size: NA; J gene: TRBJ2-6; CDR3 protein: CATSAGVTVLTF; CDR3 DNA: TGTGCCACCAGTGCAGGGGTCACCGTCCTGACTTTC
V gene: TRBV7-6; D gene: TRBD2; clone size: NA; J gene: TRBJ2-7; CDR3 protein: CASSSGAGVYEQYF; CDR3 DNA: TGTGCCAGCAGCTCGGGAGCGGGGGTATACGAGCAGTACTTC
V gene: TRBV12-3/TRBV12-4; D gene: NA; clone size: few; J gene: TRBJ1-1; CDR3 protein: CASRLLKNTEAFF; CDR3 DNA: TGTGCCAGCAGACTGCTCAAGAACACTGAAGCTTTCTTT
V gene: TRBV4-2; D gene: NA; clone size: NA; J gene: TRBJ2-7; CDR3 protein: CASSGPGYPGRLPNEQYF; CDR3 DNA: TGTGCCAGCAGCGGCCCAGGGTACCCAGGGAGACTCCCAAACGAGCAGTACTTC
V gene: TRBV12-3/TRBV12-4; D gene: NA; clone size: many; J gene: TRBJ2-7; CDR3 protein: CASSGDGPEQYF; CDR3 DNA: TGTGCCAGCAGTGGGGACGGGCCCGAGCAGTACTTC
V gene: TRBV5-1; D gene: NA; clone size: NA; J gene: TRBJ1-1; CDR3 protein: CASSLSMVSNTEAFF; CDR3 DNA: TGCGCCAGCAGCTTGTCGATGGTCTCGAACACTGAAGCTTTCTTT
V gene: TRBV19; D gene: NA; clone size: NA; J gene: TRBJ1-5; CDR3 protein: CASSIRREVGQPQHF; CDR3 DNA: TGTGCCAGTAGTATCCGCAGGGAGGTGGGTCAGCCCCAGCATTTT
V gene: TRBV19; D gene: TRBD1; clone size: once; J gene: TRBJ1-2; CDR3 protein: CASQPGTGDYGYTF; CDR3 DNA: TGTGCCAGTCAACCCGGGACAGGGGACTATGGCTACACCTTC
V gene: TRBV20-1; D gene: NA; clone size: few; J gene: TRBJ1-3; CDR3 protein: CSARDGYSGNTIYF; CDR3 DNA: TGCAGTGCTAGAGACGGATACTCTGGAAACACCATATATTTT
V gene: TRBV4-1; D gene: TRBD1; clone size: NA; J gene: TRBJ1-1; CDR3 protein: CASSQAGGTENTEAFF; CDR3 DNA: TGCGCCAGCAGCCAAGCCGGCGGGACAGAGAACACTGAAGCTTTCTTT
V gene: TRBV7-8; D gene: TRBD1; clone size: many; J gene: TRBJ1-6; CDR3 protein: CASSSGQSLNSPLHF; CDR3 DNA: TGTGCCAGCAGCTCGGGACAGTCTCTCAATTCACCCCTCCACTTT
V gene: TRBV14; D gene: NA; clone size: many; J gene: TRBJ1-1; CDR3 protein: CASSQGGIAEAFF; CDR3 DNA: TGTGCCAGCAGCCAAGGGGGCATCGCTGAAGCTTTCTTT